This T cell receptor beta chain was identified in a study of T cells after yellow fever vaccination. This CDR3 region has 9 residues. Germline V gene sequence: CDR1 DFQATT, CDR2 SNEGSKA (reference sequence). V dropped 7 bases and J dropped 11 bases, with 10 bases sitting between them. Generation of TCR cDNA used 5'RACE template switching (which added a universal primer site and UMIs). In TCRdb, the 5' RACE reads were re-called with MiXCR into one record per CDR3 protein. The table shows some 250,000 distinct CDR3 sequences, with about 3.7% occurring only once. This clonotype appeared many times. Sample: PBMCs, taken 15 days after the yellow fever booster vaccination. The sequence was obtained from a man younger than 35 who received the YFV17D yellow fever vaccine. The chain combines TRBV20-1 with TRBJ2-3; D is perhaps TRBD2 (5 bases). The CDR3 bases are TGCAGTGGACGGGGAGAGCAGTATTTT. Protein sequence: CSGRGEQYF.